This paragraph reports one T cell receptor beta chain. The source of the sample is a study of OX40 agonist ivuxolimab in advanced cancers. J lost 5 bases, V lost 4 bases, and 13 bases had no gene match. The CDR3 has 15 amino acids. CDR1 and CDR2 from the germline V gene are GTSNPN and SVGIG (reference sequence). Sequencing used immunoSEQ multiplex PCR; TCRdb keeps in-frame clones, though not all of them. The table lists around 47,000 clones, about 85% of them singletons. This clonotype originated in an adult with an advanced solid tumor such as melanoma, head and neck, liver or kidney cancer. This specimen consisted of CD4+ or CD8+ T cells sorted from blood, obtained in a trial of the OX40 agonist ivuxolimab. The rearrangement joins TRBV30 to TRBJ1-2; 7 bases align to TRBD1. For the CDR3, the DNA is TGTGCCTGGACCCTCAGCCCGACAGGGTCTTATGGCTACACCTTC. Encoded protein: CAWTLSPTGSYGYTF.